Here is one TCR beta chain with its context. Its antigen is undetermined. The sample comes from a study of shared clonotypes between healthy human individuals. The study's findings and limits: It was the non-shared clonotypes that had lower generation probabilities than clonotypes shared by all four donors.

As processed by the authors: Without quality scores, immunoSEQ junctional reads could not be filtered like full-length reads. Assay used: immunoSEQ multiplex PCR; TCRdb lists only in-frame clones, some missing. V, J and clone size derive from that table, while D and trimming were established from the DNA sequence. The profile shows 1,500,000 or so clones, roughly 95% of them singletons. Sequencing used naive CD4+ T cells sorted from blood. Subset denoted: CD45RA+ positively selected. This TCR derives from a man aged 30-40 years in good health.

CDR3 loop: CASSLTRDSGTIINIQYF. CDR3 in DNA: TGTGCCAGCAGCTTAACCAGGGACAGCGGAACTATAATAAACATTCAGTACTTC. The chain couples TRBV7-2 to TRBJ2-4; the match to TRBD1 covers 7 bases. V lost 2 bases, J lost 6 bases, and 16 bases stayed unmatched. CDR3 length equals 18 residues. Per germline, CDR1 SGHTA and CDR2 FQGNSA.